A single T cell receptor beta chain is shown here with its context. Its antigen is as yet unknown. The data derive from a study of vaccination and CD4 T cells after COVID-19. Time point here: late sampling 161 to 241 days after vaccination in a few convalescent patients. Treatment: approximately 10-day PBMC culture with coronavirus spike peptide pools or control peptides (ViraFEST assay). At the Johns Hopkins FTIC core, DNA taken from cultured CD4+ T cells was sequenced by way of the Oncomine TCR Beta short-read assay. A single record per CDR3 protein comes from TCRdb applying MiXCR to the PCR reads. The sample holds about 18,000 distinct CDR3 sequences, approximately 49% seen once. Trimming left V 8 bases short and J 9 bases short, with 20 bases between. This CDR3 is 14 amino acids long. Germline CDR1 MRHNA, CDR2 SNTAGT.

Sample: CD4+ T cells from blood, cultured in vitro, taken about 7 months after SARS-CoV-2 vaccination. This TCR was recovered from a human donor who had recovered from COVID-19. The chain uses TRBV6-4 and TRBJ2-1; D may be TRBD2 (5 bases). CDR3 nucleotides: TGTGCCAGCCGTCGGGAACACTCCCTGGGTGAGCAGTTCTTC. Its protein is CASRREHSLGEQFF.